This entry is about one TCR beta chain. This record belongs to a study of shared clonotypes between healthy human individuals. TCRdb keeps only in-frame clones here, not all; method: immunoSEQ multiplex PCR. The data contain 500,000 to 650,000 clones, around 78% of them singletons. Germline CDR1 SGHTA, CDR2 FQGTGA. The CDR3 has 15 residues. Trimming removed 2 bases at V and 3 bases at J, with 11 bases between. This receptor was obtained from a woman aged 40 to 55 in good health. Some clones in this sample may be carry-over from other donors' samples. This sequence joins TRBV7-3 and TRBJ2-1, with D unresolved. Specimen: PBMCs. CDR3 nucleotide sequence: TGTGCCAGCAGCTTAGGGCGGAGACTCTACAATGAGCAGTTCTTC. This translates into CASSLGRRLYNEQFF.